This TCR beta chain comes out of a study of OX40 agonist ivuxolimab in advanced cancers. Broadly, across the study: Ivuxolimab, which targeted the costimulatory receptor OX40 (CD134), was an agonistic, fully human IgG2 monoclonal antibody. Intravenous ivuxolimab was administered to patients every 2 weeks at six dose levels: 0.01, 0.1, 0.3, 1.5, 3 and 10 mg/kg. Among the roughly 50 dose-escalation patients, about 19 had hepatocellular carcinoma, 15 melanoma, 9 renal cell carcinoma and 9 head and neck cancer. A male proportion of roughly 80% and a mean age of approximately 55 years, ranging from roughly 23 to 85, were recorded for the dose-escalation cohort. Patients were allowed to have had prior anti-PD-1, anti-PD-L1 or anti-CTLA-4 therapy, and around two fifths of the dose-escalation patients had been treated with checkpoint inhibitors. Partial responses were achieved by three dose-escalation patients, of whom one had hepatocellular carcinoma and two had cutaneous melanoma. Peripheral TCRbeta sequencing was intended to test whether TCR sequence diversity was altered and clonal T-cell expansion was caused by ivuxolimab. The paper describes the monotherapy dose-escalation part (N of about 50 patients) of the phase I trial of ivuxolimab. The investigation overall reported the following: The antigen specificity of the peripheral T cells that underwent clonal expansion was not determined. At doses of 0.1 to 3.0 mg/kg, clonal expansion of both CD4+ and CD8+ blood T cells was observed from baseline to week 6. Low levels of normalized T-cell clonal expansion were also seen in some patients who did not respond. Partial responders in the 0.1-3.0 mg/kg groups had among the lowest normalized peripheral clonal expansion, especially among CD8+ T cells. On average, CD8+ T cells showed more expanded clones than CD4+ T cells after ivuxolimab.

The CDR3 holds 16 amino acids from the cysteine to the phenylalanine. Left in the record is the CDR3 DNA by itself, 48 bases read in frame from the first base. CDR1 and CDR2, looked up from the germline V gene, are MNHNS and SASEGT. V is cut back by 2 bases and J by 4 bases, with 9 bases in the junction unmatched. Genomic DNA was extracted from sorted cells for sequencing of the TCRbeta CDR3 region. TCRbeta CDR3 regions were sequenced using the immunoSEQ Assay. TCRdb stores this immuneACCESS table with in-frame sequences only. Part of the clones is absent; in the studies checked, under half of the shortfall reflects unresolved V genes, and no reason is known for the rest. This sample is represented by over 85,000 clones; around nine tenths of them were singletons. The ten top clones hold around 0.32% of the sample. In regard to this clone: Its antigen is not yet known. It has no much larger one-base neighbor in the sample; base qualities were not kept.

Patients with a history of autoimmune disease or receiving systemic immunosuppression were excluded from the trial. Peripheral blood for TCR sequencing was drawn from every dose cohort at baseline, at cycle 4 day 1 and at cycle 7 day 1. Samples came from an open-label, multicenter, first-in-human phase I dose-escalation trial of ivuxolimab. Adults with locally advanced or metastatic melanoma, renal cell, hepatocellular, or head and neck squamous cell carcinoma were enrolled in the trial. Before TCR sequencing, CD4+ and CD8+ T cells were separately sorted from peripheral blood. This chain joins TRBV6-1 to TRBJ1-1, with 8 bases in between that match TRBD1. The TCR comes from an adult with an advanced solid tumor such as melanoma, head and neck, liver or kidney cancer. Source: CD4+ or CD8+ T cells sorted from blood, taken in a trial of the OX40 agonist ivuxolimab. The sequenced DNA is TGTGCCAGCAGTGAATCAGTGCGACAGGGGAGCACTGAAGCTTTCTTT. It encodes CASSESVRQGSTEAFF.